This T cell receptor (beta chain) was captured by sequencing in a study of cytomegalovirus exposure and HLA in healthy donors. Study results and limitations: In vitro checks showed that three CMV-associated chains really do target CMV antigens.

From germline, CDR1 is SGHRS and CDR2 YFSETQ. V was clipped by 1 base and J by 2 bases, with 7 bases between them. This CDR3 comprises 14 residues. Sequenced by immunoSEQ multiplex PCR; TCRdb stores in-frame clones only, minus some. This sample has about 360,000 clones, with more than 80% found just once. Note on this clone: Its antigen is currently unknown.

The sequence came from a woman under 30 in good health and CMV-seronegative. V usage is TRBV5-1 and J usage is TRBJ2-1, with D possibly matching TRBD1 (5 bases). The specimen was PBMCs. The chain's CDR3 is CASSLSGPYNEQFF. The CDR3 DNA follows: TGCGCCAGCAGCTTGTCAGGGCCCTACAATGAGCAGTTCTTC.